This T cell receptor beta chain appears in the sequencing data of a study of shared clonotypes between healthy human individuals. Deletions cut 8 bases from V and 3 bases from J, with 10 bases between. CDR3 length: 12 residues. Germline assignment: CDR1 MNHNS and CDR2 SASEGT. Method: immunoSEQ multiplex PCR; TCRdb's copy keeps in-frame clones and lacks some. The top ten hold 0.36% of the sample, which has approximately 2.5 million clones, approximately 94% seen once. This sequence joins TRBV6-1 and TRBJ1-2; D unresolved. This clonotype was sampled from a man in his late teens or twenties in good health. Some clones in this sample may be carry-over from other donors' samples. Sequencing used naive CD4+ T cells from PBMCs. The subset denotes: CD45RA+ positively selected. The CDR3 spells CASSAVHYGYTF. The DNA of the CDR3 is TGTGCCAGCTCGGCGGTCCACTATGGCTACACCTTC.